This T cell receptor (beta chain) was identified in a study of blood T cells in healthy people across ages. In this sample, this clonotype turned up a few times. The CDR3 consists of 14 residues. Germline-derived CDR1 and CDR2 are DFQATT and SNEGSKA (reference sequence). V lost 5 bases, J lost 4 bases, and 17 bases lay in between. A J-beta primer mix and a sample-barcoded 5' primer were used in a second PCR of about 6 to 12 cycles. Via MiXCR, TCRdb re-called the 5' RACE reads, giving one row per CDR3 protein. Among 1.2 million to 1.5 million distinct CDR3 sequences listed, around 59% were seen once. The chain uses TRBV20-1 and TRBJ1-2, with D maybe TRBD1 (5 bases). The TCR was taken from a young man in good health. The material sequenced was blood. CDR3 DNA: TGCAGTGCTGGCCCCCCGGGGCAAAGCTATGGCTACACCTTC. Translated, it gives CSAGPPGQSYGYTF.